The present T cell receptor beta chain was sequenced within a study of human T cells and chemical hapten exposure (dated by TCRdb to about 2021). In the study overall: For sensitization, 2% DPC in acetone was applied to a 2 cm by 2 cm area of upper inner arm skin. Throughout the roughly 24-week study period, patients were also given weekly therapeutic DPC doses on the scalp. Patch testing was done on the upper back using Finn chambers containing 0.01% DPC, and results were scored after 6 days according to International Contact Dermatitis Research Group standards. The mostly female patient cohort included alopecia areata with under or over 50% scalp involvement, alopecia totalis and alopecia universalis. Libraries were pooled for sequencing, and per-sample TCR yields varied mainly because of small differences in library volumes within the pool. This study followed changes in the peripheral blood TCR repertoire in vivo during primary and secondary sensitization of alopecia patients to the hapten diphenylcyclopropenone (DPC). Blood samples were taken from patients before sensitization (week 0) and then at 2, 6 and about 24 weeks after DPC sensitization. Nearly 30 alopecia patients gave blood for TCR sequencing at one to four time points (pre-sensitization, 2, 6 and 24 weeks).

Broad study findings and their caveats: After repeated subsampling, the strength of the expansion versus patch-test correlation and the threshold at which it became significant changed. The number of PT1 expanded TCRs positively correlated with patch test score, significant at thresholds 8, 16 and 32 but not 4. Significantly more large CDR3 similarity clusters were formed by expanded TCRs than by pre-sensitization or healthy control sets, consistent with antigen-driven responses. No change with DPC sensitization was found in the number of TCRs above 1 in 1000 frequency, and no evidence of global repertoire structure alterations was found. Because every patient had alopecia, a presumed autoimmune disease, the patients' immune response might differ from that of healthy individuals.

In this sample, this clonotype turned up a few times. Its antigen target is currently unknown. Per-base qualities were not stored, and no clone one base away is much larger. The time point label on this specimen signifies: patch test 1, 2 weeks after DPC sensitization. The label giving this sample's treatment or condition can be read as: therapeutic diphenylcyclopropenone sensitization with weekly scalp DPC. Blood at each patch-test visit was drawn before the patch test was applied. Eligible patients were aged 18 to 70, diagnosed with alopecia, deemed suitable for DPC therapy, and excluded if pregnant. Total RNA was extracted from unfractionated whole blood that had been collected in Tempus Blood RNA tubes. To prepare the library, RACE was applied. Sequenced on a NextSeq 500. During library preparation, unique molecular identifiers were attached to individual cDNA molecules so that TCRs could be counted quantitatively and reproducibly. From each blood RNA sample, both TCR alpha and TCR beta chains were sequenced. The study's own analysis went as follows. Samples had a median of about 96,000 TCRs, with a range from about 23,224 to 750,000. V, J and CDR3 annotation of the TCR reads was carried out using the Decombinator software suite. Every sample was subsampled to the same number of TCRs (28,000) for the PS versus PT1 abundance plots. Expanded TCRs were defined as absent before sensitization and observed at least eight times at the 2-week time point. TCRdb trimmed the raw reads at Q25, called clones with MiXCR and kept productive beta chains. CDR3 protein sequences are deduplicated, and each keeps its most common genes and DNA. The V and J calls reflect TCRdb's pipeline rather than the authors' work. This sample holds approximately 400,000 distinct CDR3 sequences; approximately 5% were observed only once. The top ten clonotypes cover 2% to 2.5% of the sample.

The CDR3 spans 12 residues, from the cysteine through the phenylalanine. Only the CDR3 portion is preserved as DNA: 36 bases, with reading frame beginning at the first base. V and J are truncated by 6 bases and 4 bases respectively, leaving an intervening sequence of 9 bases. The CDR1 and CDR2 encoded by the germline V gene are SNHLY and FYNNEI. This clonotype was obtained from a woman in her 50s with alopecia areata. Some clones in this sample may be carry-over from other donors' samples. The material sequenced was whole blood, taken in connection with sensitization to the hapten diphenylcyclopropenone (DPC). The chain links TRBV2 with TRBJ1-2, with the D gene call left open. DNA sequence: TGTGCCAGCAGGGGCAATTTCTATGGCTACACCTTC. The translation is CASRGNFYGYTF.